Each of the 5 T cell receptor beta chains below was sequenced from the same sample in a study of shared clonotypes between healthy human individuals. Sequencing was performed with immunoSEQ multiplex PCR; in TCRdb, only in-frame clones are kept and a portion is missing. Altogether 950,000 to 1,300,000 clones are present, about 75% being singletons, with the ten largest covering roughly 1.4%. The sequencing input was memory CD4+ T cells sorted from blood. Subset denoted: CD45RA-negative fraction. These receptors all stem from a man younger than 35 in good health.

This sequence joins TRBV10-3 and TRBJ2-3; 10 bases line up with TRBD2. V was clipped by 7 bases and J by 3 bases; unmatched bases: 4. CDR3 length: 14 amino acids. Per the germline V gene, CDR1 is ENHRY and CDR2 is SYGVKD. Written as DNA, the CDR3 is TGTGCCATCACTCCGGGACTAGCGACAGATACGCAGTATTTT. As protein: CAITPGLATDTQYF.

The rearrangement joins TRBV5-1 to TRBJ1-1, with 10 bases that match TRBD1. The CDR3 is made up of 15 amino acids. Germline V gene lookup returns CDR1 SGHRS and CDR2 YFSETQ. V was clipped by 3 bases and J by 4 bases; unmatched bases: 6. In nucleotides, the CDR3 is TGCGCCAGCAGCTCCCCCGGGACAGGGGTCACTGAAGCTTTCTTT. Translation gives CASSSPGTGVTEAFF.

The V gene is TRBV6-6, the J gene TRBJ2-1, with 7 positions matching TRBD1. V lost 7 bases and J lost 4; bases outside the gene matches: 10. Germline-derived CDR1 and CDR2 are MNHNY and SVGAGI (reference sequence). This CDR3 region has 15 residues. CDR3: CASTYPGQTYNEQFF. In nucleotides, the CDR3 is TGTGCCAGCACCTACCCGGGACAGACTTACAATGAGCAGTTCTTC.

This chain uses TRBV10-3 with TRBJ2-4, with D tentatively TRBD1 (6 bases). Germline V lookup: CDR1 ENHRY, CDR2 SYGVKD. Trimming left V 11 bases short and J 3 bases short, with 14 bases between. The CDR3 loop spans 13 amino acids. As DNA, the CDR3 is TGTGCCGCAGGGGCCGCGGGCAAAAACATTCAGTACTTC. As protein: CAAGAAGKNIQYF.

CDR3 residues: CASSSAPGQGNEKLFF. The CDR3 DNA is TGTGCCAGCAGCTCAGCGCCGGGACAGGGTAATGAAAAACTGTTTTTT. This chain joins TRBV7-2 and TRBJ1-4; 9 bases are a match to TRBD1. The CDR3 totals 16 residues. The trim removed 4 bases at V and 4 bases at J, leaving 7 bases unmatched. From germline, CDR1 is SGHTA and CDR2 FQGNSA.